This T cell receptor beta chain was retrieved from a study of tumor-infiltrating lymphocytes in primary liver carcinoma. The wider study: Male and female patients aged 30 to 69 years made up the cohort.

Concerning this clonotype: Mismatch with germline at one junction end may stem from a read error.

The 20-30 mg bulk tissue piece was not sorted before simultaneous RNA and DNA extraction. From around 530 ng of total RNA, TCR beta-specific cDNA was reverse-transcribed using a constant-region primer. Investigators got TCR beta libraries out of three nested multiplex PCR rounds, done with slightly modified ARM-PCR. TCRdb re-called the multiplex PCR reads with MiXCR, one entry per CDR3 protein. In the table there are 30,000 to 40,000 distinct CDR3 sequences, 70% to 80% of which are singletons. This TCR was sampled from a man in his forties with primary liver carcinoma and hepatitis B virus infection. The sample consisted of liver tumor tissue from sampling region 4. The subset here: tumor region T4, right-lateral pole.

The CDR3 sequence: CASTLAGVWGNYEEYF. CDR3 bases: TGTGCCAGCACTTTAGCAGGGGTGTGGGGAAACTACGAGGAGTACTTC. The chain is built from TRBV7-9 and TRBJ2-7; a possible D gene is TRBD1 (6 bases). The CDR3 covers 16 residues. The germline V gene has CDR1 SEHNR and CDR2 FQNEAQ (reference sequence).